This TCR beta chain originates from a study of cytomegalovirus exposure and HLA in healthy donors. Study-level results: In a later analysis, TCR beta V- and J-gene trimming showed a link to a missense DCLRE1C variant. Data from an earlier analysis indicated that most TCR beta V segments were productive either about 87% or about 30% of the time.

A note on this clone: What it binds is not known.

The PCR was carried out with 60 Vbeta primers and 13 Jbeta primers. The repertoire was sequenced with immunoSEQ multiplex PCR; TCRdb's copy has only in-frame clones and lacks some. This sample carries 100,000 to 150,000 clones, less than 80% of them seen once, and the ten largest clones take 3% to 4%. CDR1 is MNHEY and CDR2 is SVGAGI in the germline V gene. The V and J ends lost 6 bases and 4 bases respectively, with 9 bases between them. The CDR3 is 13 amino acids. Sequenced input: PBMCs. This chain uses TRBV6-5 with TRBJ2-2; a possible D gene is TRBD2 (5 bases). The sequence was collected from a man aged 25-45 years in good health and CMV-seronegative. The CDR3 DNA sequence: TGTGCCAGCAGGAGGGCCATCACCGGGGAGCTGTTTTTT. Translated: CASRRAITGELFF.